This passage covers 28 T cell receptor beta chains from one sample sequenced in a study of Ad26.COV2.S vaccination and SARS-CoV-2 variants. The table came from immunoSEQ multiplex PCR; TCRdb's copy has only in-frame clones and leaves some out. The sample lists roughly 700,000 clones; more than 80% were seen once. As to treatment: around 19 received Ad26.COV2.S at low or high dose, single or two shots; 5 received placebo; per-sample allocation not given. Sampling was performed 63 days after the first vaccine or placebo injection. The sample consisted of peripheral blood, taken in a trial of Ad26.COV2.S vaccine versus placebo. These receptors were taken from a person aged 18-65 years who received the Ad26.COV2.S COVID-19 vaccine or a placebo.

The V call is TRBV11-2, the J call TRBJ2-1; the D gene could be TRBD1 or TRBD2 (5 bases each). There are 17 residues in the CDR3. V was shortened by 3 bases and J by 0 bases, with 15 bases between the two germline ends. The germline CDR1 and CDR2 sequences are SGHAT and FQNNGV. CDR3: CASSLGPRESSYNEQFF. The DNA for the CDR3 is TGTGCCAGCAGCTTGGGGCCGAGGGAAAGCTCCTACAATGAGCAGTTCTTC.

CDR3 in amino acids: CASSSQAASGANVLTF. CDR3 nucleotides: TGTGCCAGTAGTAGTCAGGCCGCCTCTGGGGCCAACGTCCTGACTTTC. The V and J genes are TRBV19 and TRBJ2-6; D gene uncertain. Trimming stripped 4 bases from V and 0 bases from J, with 10 bases between. The CDR3 has 16 residues. The germline V gene encodes CDR1 LNHDA and CDR2 SQIVND (reference sequence).

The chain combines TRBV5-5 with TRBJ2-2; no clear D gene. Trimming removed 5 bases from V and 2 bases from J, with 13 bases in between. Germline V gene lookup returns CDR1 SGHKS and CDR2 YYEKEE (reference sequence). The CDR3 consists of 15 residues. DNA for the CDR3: TGTGCCAGCAGTACCGATCCATCTAACACCGGGGAGCTGTTTTTT. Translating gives CASSTDPSNTGELFF.

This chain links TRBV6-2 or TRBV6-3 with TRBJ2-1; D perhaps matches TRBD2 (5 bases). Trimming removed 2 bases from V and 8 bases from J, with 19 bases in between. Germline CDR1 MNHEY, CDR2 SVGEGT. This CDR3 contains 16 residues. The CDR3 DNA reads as TGTGCCAGCAGTTACCGTAGGACTCAAGCCGCGGATGAGCAGTTCTTC. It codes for CASSYRRTQAADEQFF.

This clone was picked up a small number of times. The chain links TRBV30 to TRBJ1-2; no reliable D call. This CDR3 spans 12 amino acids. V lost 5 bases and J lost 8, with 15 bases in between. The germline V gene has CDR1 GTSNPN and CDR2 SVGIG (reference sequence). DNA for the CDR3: TGTGCCTGGGGAGAGGGAAGAAGGGGCTACACCTTC. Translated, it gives CAWGEGRRGYTF.

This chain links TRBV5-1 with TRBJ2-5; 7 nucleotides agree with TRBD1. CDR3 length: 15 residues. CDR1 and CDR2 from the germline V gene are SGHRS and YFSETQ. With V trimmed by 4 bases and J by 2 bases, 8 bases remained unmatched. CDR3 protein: CASSTGATGQETQYF. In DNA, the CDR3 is TGCGCCAGCAGCACAGGGGCCACAGGACAAGAGACCCAGTACTTC.

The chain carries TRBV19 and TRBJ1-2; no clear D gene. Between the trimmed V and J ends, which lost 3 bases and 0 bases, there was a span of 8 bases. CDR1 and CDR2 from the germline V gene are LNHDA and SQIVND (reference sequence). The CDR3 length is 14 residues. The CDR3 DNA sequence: TGTGCCAGTAGTATCACGGTTACTAACTATGGCTACACCTTC. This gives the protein CASSITVTNYGYTF.

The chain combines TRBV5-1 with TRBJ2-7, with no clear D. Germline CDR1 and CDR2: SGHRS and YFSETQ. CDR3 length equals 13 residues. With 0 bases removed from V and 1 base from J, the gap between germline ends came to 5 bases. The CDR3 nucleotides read TGCGCCAGCAGCTTGGGCCGATCCTACGAGCAGTACTTC. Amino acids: CASSLGRSYEQYF.

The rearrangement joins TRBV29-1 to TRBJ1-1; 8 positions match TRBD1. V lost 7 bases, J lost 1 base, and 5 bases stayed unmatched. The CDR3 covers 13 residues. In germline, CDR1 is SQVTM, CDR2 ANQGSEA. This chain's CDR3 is CSAGTGSNTEAFF. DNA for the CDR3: TGCAGCGCCGGGACAGGTTCGAACACTGAAGCTTTCTTT.

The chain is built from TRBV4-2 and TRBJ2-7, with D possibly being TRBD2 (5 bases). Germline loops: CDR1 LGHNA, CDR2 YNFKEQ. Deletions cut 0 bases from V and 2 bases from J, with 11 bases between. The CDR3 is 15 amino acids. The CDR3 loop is CASSQDELDPYEQYF. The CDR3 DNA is TGTGCCAGCAGCCAAGACGAACTAGATCCCTACGAGCAGTACTTC.

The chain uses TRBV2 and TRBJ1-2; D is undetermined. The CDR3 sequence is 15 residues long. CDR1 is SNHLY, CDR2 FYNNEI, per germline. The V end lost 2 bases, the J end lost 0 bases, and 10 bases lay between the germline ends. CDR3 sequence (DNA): TGTGCCAGCAGTGAATGGGGTGGTCCTAACTATGGCTACACCTTC. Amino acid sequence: CASSEWGGPNYGYTF.

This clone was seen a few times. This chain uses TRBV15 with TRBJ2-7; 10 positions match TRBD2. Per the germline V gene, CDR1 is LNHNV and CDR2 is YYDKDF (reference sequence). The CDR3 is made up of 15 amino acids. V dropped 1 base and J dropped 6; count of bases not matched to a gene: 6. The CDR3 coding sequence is TGTGCCACCAGCAGAGGAGGGCTAGCGGGAGTCGAGCAGTACTTC. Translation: CATSRGGLAGVEQYF. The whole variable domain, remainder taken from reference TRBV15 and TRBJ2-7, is DAMVIQNPRYQVTQFGKPVTLSCSQTLNHNVMYWYQQKSSQAPKLLFHYYDKDFNNEADTPDNFQSRRPNTSFCFLDIRSPGLGDTAMYLCATSRGGLAGVEQYFGPGTRLTVT.

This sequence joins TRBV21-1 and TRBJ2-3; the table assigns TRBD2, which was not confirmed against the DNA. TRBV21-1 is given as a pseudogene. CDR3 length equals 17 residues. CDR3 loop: CASSRLTSGSRPDTQYF. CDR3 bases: TGTGCCAGCAGCAGGCTAACAAGCGGGAGCCGGCCAGATACGCAGTATTTT.

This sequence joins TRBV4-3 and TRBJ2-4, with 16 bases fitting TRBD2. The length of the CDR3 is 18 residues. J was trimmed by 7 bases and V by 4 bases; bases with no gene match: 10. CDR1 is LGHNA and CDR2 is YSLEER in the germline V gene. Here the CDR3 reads CASSRSGTSGGARNIQYF. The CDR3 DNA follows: TGCGCCAGCAGCCGCTCCGGGACTAGCGGGGGGGCTAGGAACATTCAGTACTTC.

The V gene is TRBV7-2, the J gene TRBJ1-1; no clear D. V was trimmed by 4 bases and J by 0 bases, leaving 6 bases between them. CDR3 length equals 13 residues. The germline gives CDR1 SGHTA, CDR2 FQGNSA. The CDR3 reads CASSSRMNTEAFF. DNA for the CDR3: TGTGCCAGCAGCTCCCGGATGAACACTGAAGCTTTCTTT.

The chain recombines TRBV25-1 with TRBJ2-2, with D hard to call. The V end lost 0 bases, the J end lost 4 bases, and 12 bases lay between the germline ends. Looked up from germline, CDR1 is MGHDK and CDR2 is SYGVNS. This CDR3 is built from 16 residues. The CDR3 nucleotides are TGTGCCAGCAGTGAATACGATGGAGTCCCCACCGGGGAGCTGTTTTTT. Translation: CASSEYDGVPTGELFF.

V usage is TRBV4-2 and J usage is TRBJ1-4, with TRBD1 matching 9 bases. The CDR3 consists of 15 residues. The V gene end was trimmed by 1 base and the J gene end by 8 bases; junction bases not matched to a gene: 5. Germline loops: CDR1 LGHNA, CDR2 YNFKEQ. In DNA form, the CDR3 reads TGTGCCAGCAGCCAAGGGGACAGGGACGGAGAAAAACTGTTTTTT. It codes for CASSQGDRDGEKLFF.

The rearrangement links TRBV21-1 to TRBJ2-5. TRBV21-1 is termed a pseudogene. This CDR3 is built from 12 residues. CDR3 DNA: TGTGCCAGCGGTACCGACCAAGAGACCCAGTACTTC. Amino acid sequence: CASGTDQETQYF.

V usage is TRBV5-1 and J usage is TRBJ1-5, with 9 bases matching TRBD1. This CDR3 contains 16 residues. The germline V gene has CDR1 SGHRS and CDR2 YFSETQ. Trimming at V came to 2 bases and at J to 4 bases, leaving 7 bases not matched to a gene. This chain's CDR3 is CASSFGVGQGNQPQHF. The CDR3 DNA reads TGCGCCAGCAGCTTTGGGGTTGGACAGGGGAATCAGCCCCAGCATTTT.

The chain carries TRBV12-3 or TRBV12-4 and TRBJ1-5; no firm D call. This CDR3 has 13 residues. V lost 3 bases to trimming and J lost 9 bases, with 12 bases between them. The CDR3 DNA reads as TGTGCCAGCAGTTTCGGAACGCCGGGGCCCCAGCATTTT. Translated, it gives CASSFGTPGPQHF.

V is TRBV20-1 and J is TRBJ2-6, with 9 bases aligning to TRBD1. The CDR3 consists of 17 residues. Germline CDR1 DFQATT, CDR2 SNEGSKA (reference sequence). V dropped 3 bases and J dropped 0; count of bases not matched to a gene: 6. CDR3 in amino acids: CSASPGQGRSGANVLTF. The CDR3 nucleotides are TGCAGTGCTAGTCCGGGACAGGGACGCTCTGGGGCCAACGTCCTGACTTTC.

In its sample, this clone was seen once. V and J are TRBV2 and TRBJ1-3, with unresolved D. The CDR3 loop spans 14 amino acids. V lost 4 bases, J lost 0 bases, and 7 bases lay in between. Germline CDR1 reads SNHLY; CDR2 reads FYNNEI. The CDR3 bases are TGTGCCAGCAGTGTTAAAGTCTCTGGAAACACCATATATTTT. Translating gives CASSVKVSGNTIYF.

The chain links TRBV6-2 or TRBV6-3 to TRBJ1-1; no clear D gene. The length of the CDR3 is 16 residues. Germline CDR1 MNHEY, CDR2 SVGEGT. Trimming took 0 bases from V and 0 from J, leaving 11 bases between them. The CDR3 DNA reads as TGTGCCAGCAGTTACTCTGGCGGGTTGATGAACACTGAAGCTTTCTTT. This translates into CASSYSGGLMNTEAFF.

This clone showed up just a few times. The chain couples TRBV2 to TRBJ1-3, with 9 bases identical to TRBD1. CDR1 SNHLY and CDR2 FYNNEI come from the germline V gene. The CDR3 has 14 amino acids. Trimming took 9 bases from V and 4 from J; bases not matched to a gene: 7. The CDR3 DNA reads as TGTGCCAGTCTGGCCGGGACAGGGGGAAACACCATATATTTT. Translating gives CASLAGTGGNTIYF.

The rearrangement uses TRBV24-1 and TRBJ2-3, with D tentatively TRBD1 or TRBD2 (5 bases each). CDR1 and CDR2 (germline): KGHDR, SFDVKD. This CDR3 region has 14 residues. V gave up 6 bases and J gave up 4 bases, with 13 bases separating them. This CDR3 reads CATSLGVAPDTQYF. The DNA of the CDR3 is TGTGCCACCAGTTTGGGGGTGGCCCCAGATACGCAGTATTTT.

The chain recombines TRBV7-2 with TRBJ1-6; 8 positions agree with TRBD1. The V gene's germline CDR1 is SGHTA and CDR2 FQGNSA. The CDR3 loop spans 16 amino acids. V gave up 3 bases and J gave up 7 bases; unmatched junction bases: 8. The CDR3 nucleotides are TGTGCCAGCAGCTTGGGGGGACAGGTGGAAAATTCACCCCTCCACTTT. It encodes CASSLGGQVENSPLHF.

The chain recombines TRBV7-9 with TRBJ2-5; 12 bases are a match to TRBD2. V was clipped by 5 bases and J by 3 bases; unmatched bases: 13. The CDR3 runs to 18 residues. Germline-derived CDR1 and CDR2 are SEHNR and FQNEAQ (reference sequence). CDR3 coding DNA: TGTGCCAGCAGCCAGGCCCGCTCCTCTAGCGGGAGGGAAGAGACCCAGTACTTC. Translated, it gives CASSQARSSSGREETQYF.

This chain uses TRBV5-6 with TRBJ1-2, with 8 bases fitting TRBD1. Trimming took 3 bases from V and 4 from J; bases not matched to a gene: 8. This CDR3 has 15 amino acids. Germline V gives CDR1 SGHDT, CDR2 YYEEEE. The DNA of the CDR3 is TGTGCCAGCAGCTCCCGGGACAGGCGGGTCTATGGCTACACCTTC. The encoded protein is CASSSRDRRVYGYTF.